These 29 T cell receptor beta chains were all obtained from the same sample, sequenced in a study of T cell responses to AZD1222 COVID-19 vaccine. Produced via immunoSEQ multiplex PCR; TCRdb's table is partial and in-frame only. There are under 120,000 clones in the sample; 90% to 95% occur only once, and roughly 2% lies in the top ten. The specimen was peripheral blood, collected on day 0 of AZD1222 vaccination. The source is an adult in good health.

V is TRBV25-1 and J is TRBJ1-2, with D unclear. V was pared by 6 bases and J by 6 bases, with 8 bases between. The CDR3 length is 11 residues. CDR1 MGHDK and CDR2 SYGVNS come from the germline V gene. CDR3 protein: CASRKMDGYTF. The DNA of the CDR3 is TGTGCCAGCAGGAAAATGGATGGCTACACCTTC.

The chain carries TRBV14 and TRBJ2-5, with D perhaps assigned TRBD1 or TRBD2 (5 bases each). CDR1 is SGHDN and CDR2 is FVKESK in the germline V gene. V shed 3 bases and J shed 4 bases, with 12 bases lying between them. CDR3 size: 14 residues. The CDR3 nucleotides are TGTGCCAGCAGCCATCCGAGGGGTCGAGAGACCCAGTACTTC. Its translation: CASSHPRGRETQYF.

The chain links TRBV12-5 to TRBJ1-5, with D maybe TRBD1 (6 bases). The V gene's germline CDR1 is LGHNT and CDR2 FRNRAP. The CDR3 spans 13 residues. The V end was cut by 5 bases, the J end by 4 bases, with 9 bases between. CDR3 protein: CASGVDRNQPQHF. As DNA, the CDR3 is TGTGCTAGTGGTGTGGACAGAAATCAGCCCCAGCATTTT.

This chain links TRBV9 with TRBJ1-1, with a possible D match to TRBD1 (6 bases). This CDR3 is 14 amino acids long. Trimming shortened V by 4 bases and J by 4 bases, and 14 bases separated the two germline ends. CDR1 and CDR2 from the germline V gene are SGDLS and YYNGEE. CDR3 coding DNA: TGTGCCAGCAGCACCAGACAGGAGAGCACTGAAGCTTTCTTT. Amino acid sequence: CASSTRQESTEAFF.

The chain carries TRBV5-8 and TRBJ2-7, with TRBD1 matching 9 bases. The CDR3 consists of 13 residues. J was trimmed by 3 bases and V by 3 bases; bases with no gene match: 1. Germline V lookup: CDR1 SGHTS, CDR2 YDEGEE. CDR3 in DNA: TGTGCCAGCAGCTGGGACAGGGACTACGAGCAGTACTTC. It yields the protein CASSWDRDYEQYF.

V is TRBV27 and J is TRBJ2-1, with 10 bases that match TRBD2. With V trimmed by 5 bases and J by 8 bases, 6 bases remained unmatched. The CDR3 has 14 residues. Germline CDR1 is MNHEY and CDR2 is SMNVEV (reference sequence). The DNA of the CDR3 is TGTGCCAGCAGTCCGGGACTAGCGATCTATGAGCAGTTCTTC. It codes for CASSPGLAIYEQFF.

The rearrangement uses TRBV28 and TRBJ2-3; possible D gene TRBD2, 5 bases. The CDR3 has 15 residues. Per germline, CDR1 MDHEN and CDR2 SYDVKM. Trimming stripped 5 bases from V and 6 bases from J, with 18 bases between. Written as DNA, the CDR3 is TGTGCCAGCAGTGATCGGGGTTCTTCTTGGGATACGCAGTATTTT. It yields the protein CASSDRGSSWDTQYF. The full variable domain, in which reference TRBV28 and TRBJ2-3 provide the parts outside the CDR3, is DVKVTQSSRYLVKRTGEKVFLECVQDMDHENMFWYRQDPGLGLRLIYFSYDVKMKEKGDIPEGYSVSREKKERFSLILESASTNQTSMYLCASSDRGSSWDTQYFGPGTRLTVL.

This clone was recorded once. This chain connects TRBV5-6 to TRBJ2-1; 11 bases are shared with TRBD2. V shed 0 bases and J 5 bases; nucleotides not matched to a gene: 4. Germline-derived CDR1 and CDR2 are SGHDT and YYEEEE. The CDR3 spans 16 residues. The CDR3 is CASSLGIAGGHNEQFF. Written as DNA, the CDR3 is TGTGCCAGCAGCTTGGGTATAGCGGGAGGGCACAATGAGCAGTTCTTC.

The rearrangement links TRBV6-5 to TRBJ2-7; TRBD2 matches 7 bases. The ends lost 7 bases at V and 3 bases at J; junction bases unmatched: 3. Germline lookup yields CDR1 MNHEY and CDR2 SVGAGI. The CDR3 extends over 12 amino acids. CDR3 in amino acids: CASTGGRYEQYF. The CDR3 DNA sequence: TGTGCCAGCACGGGGGGACGCTACGAGCAGTACTTC.

This clone was seen only once. The V call is TRBV3-1 (or the pseudogene TRBV3-2), the J call TRBJ1-2; 9 bases fit TRBD1. V trimming: 0 bases; J trimming: 2 bases; junction bases outside the gene matches: 13. There are 19 residues in the CDR3. Germline CDR1 LGHDT, CDR2 YNNKEL (reference sequence). CDR3 DNA: TGTGCCAGCAGCCAAGATTTGGGACAGGGTCTTAGGTCGAACTATGGCTACACCTTC. Protein sequence: CASSQDLGQGLRSNYGYTF.

This chain uses TRBV3-1 (or the pseudogene TRBV3-2) with TRBJ2-7; 8 bases align to TRBD2. Germline V gene data show CDR1 as LGHDT and CDR2 as YNNKEL (reference sequence). The J segment lost 1 base and the V segment lost 6 bases, leaving 5 bases of the junction unmatched. The CDR3 consists of 14 residues. The DNA for the CDR3 is TGTGCCAGCAGGGCGGGCGGGGGGTCCTACGAGCAGTACTTC. Protein product: CASRAGGGSYEQYF.

The V call is TRBV19, the J call TRBJ2-3, with 10 bases identical to TRBD2. The CDR3 consists of 17 residues. With V trimmed by 3 bases and J by 2 bases, 8 bases remained unmatched. Germline V gene lookup returns CDR1 LNHDA and CDR2 SQIVND (reference sequence). CDR3 coding DNA: TGTGCCAGTAGTATTTATGCCGGGACTAGCGACACAGATACGCAGTATTTT. Amino acid sequence: CASSIYAGTSDTDTQYF.

The CDR3, as DNA: TGTGCCAGCAAAAACTCTGGGGCCAACGTCCTGACTTTC. Residues: CASKNSGANVLTF. The V call is TRBV28, the J call TRBJ2-6, with no clear D. V was pared by 7 bases and J by 0 bases, with 4 bases between. The CDR3 sequence is 13 residues long. Germline lookup yields CDR1 MDHEN and CDR2 SYDVKM.

The chain links TRBV28 to TRBJ1-5, with D perhaps TRBD1 (5 bases). CDR3 length: 16 residues. Germline lookup yields CDR1 MDHEN and CDR2 SYDVKM. V lost 5 bases and J 0 bases, leaving 14 bases between the germline ends. The CDR3 region has the DNA TGTGCCAGCAGTGAATCCCTCGGGACTAGCAATCAGCCCCAGCATTTT. It encodes CASSESLGTSNQPQHF. Combining the CDR3 with reference TRBV28 and TRBJ1-5 gives the whole variable domain DVKVTQSSRYLVKRTGEKVFLECVQDMDHENMFWYRQDPGLGLRLIYFSYDVKMKEKGDIPEGYSVSREKKERFSLILESASTNQTSMYLCASSESLGTSNQPQHFGDGTRLSIL.

The V gene is TRBV10-3, the J gene TRBJ1-1; 9 bases line up with TRBD1. The CDR3 has 13 residues. V was clipped by 6 bases and J by 4 bases; unmatched bases: 3. Germline assignment: CDR1 ENHRY and CDR2 SYGVKD. The CDR3 nucleotides are TGTGCCATCAGGGGACAGGGCGGCACTGAAGCTTTCTTT. Translation gives CAIRGQGGTEAFF.

The chain uses TRBV4-1 and TRBJ2-7; TRBD2 agrees at 9 bases. CDR3 size: 15 residues. Germline-derived CDR1 and CDR2 are MGHRA and YSYEKL. The trim removed 3 bases at V and 7 bases at J, leaving 10 bases unmatched. The DNA of the CDR3 is TGCGCCAGCAGCCAGCCTTGGACTAGCGTGGGGGAGCAGTACTTC. Translation gives CASSQPWTSVGEQYF.

The V call is TRBV2, the J call TRBJ1-2; tentative D call: TRBD1 (5 bases). CDR3 length: 14 residues. V lost 6 bases and J lost 8, with 19 bases in between. CDR1 SNHLY and CDR2 FYNNEI come from the germline V gene. The CDR3 coding sequence is TGTGCCAGCAGCCTGGGACCCCAAGAATGGGGCTACACCTTC. Residues: CASSLGPQEWGYTF.

V gene TRBV5-4 combines with J gene TRBJ1-2; no clear D. The CDR3 spans 14 residues. Per germline, CDR1 SGHNT and CDR2 YYREEE (reference sequence). Trimming shortened V by 0 bases and J by 2 bases, and 8 bases separated the two germline ends. The CDR3 nucleotides read TGTGCCAGCAGCTTGGTGCCCGAAAACTATGGCTACACCTTC. It specifies CASSLVPENYGYTF.

This sequence joins TRBV27 and TRBJ1-2; TRBD1 might be the D (5 bases). CDR3 length: 14 amino acids. The V gene lost 10 bases and the J gene lost 2 bases, with 17 bases spanning the gap. In germline, CDR1 is MNHEY, CDR2 SMNVEV (reference sequence). CDR3 residues: CATHRGGENYGYTF. The CDR3 bases are TGTGCCACCCATCGGGGGGGAGAAAACTATGGCTACACCTTC.

This clone turned up a few times. The gene calls are TRBV6-2 or TRBV6-3 and TRBJ1-6; TRBD1 matches at 7 bases. The CDR3 sequence is 16 residues long. V gave up 4 bases and J gave up 7 bases; unmatched junction bases: 10. Germline V lookup: CDR1 MNHEY, CDR2 SVGEGT. CDR3 sequence: CASSSQGARGNSPLHF. CDR3 DNA sequence: TGTGCCAGCAGTTCGCAGGGAGCCAGGGGGAATTCACCCCTCCACTTT.

V gene TRBV7-8 combines with J gene TRBJ1-5, with D perhaps matching TRBD1 (5 bases). The germline V gene encodes CDR1 SGHVS and CDR2 FQNEAQ. Trimming removed 1 base from V and 11 bases from J, with 9 bases in between. The CDR3 is 12 residues long. The CDR3 is CASSLVGAAQHF. The DNA of the CDR3 is TGTGCCAGCAGCTTAGTAGGGGCAGCCCAGCATTTT.

This chain links TRBV28 with TRBJ2-1; perhaps TRBD1 as D (5 bases). The length of the CDR3 is 17 residues. Germline V lookup: CDR1 MDHEN, CDR2 SYDVKM. Trimming took off 4 bases at V and 0 bases at J, with 16 bases between the two ends. The CDR3 DNA reads as TGTGCCAGCAGTTCCTACCTCTCGACAGCCTCCTACAATGAGCAGTTCTTC. Amino acids: CASSSYLSTASYNEQFF.

V and J are TRBV19 and TRBJ2-7; no clear D gene. CDR1 and CDR2 (germline): LNHDA, SQIVND (reference sequence). The ends were cut back, 6 bases at V and 2 bases at J, with 8 bases in the middle. The length of the CDR3 is 12 residues. The CDR3 DNA reads as TGTGCCAGTAGGGCTGAGACCTACGAGCAGTACTTC. Its protein is CASRAETYEQYF.

The V and J genes are TRBV7-8 and TRBJ2-1; perhaps D is TRBD1 or TRBD2 (5 bases each). Germline loops: CDR1 SGHVS, CDR2 FQNEAQ. Between the trimmed V and J ends, which lost 6 bases and 7 bases, there was a span of 13 bases. This CDR3 has 13 residues. The CDR3 DNA is TGTGCCAGCAGTATGGGGGAAGGGAATGAGCAGTTCTTC. Translated: CASSMGEGNEQFF.

This chain uses TRBV7-8 with TRBJ1-2; maybe TRBD1 (6 bases). Trimming stripped 4 bases from V and 2 bases from J, with 29 bases between. The CDR3 is 20 amino acids. CDR1 is SGHVS, CDR2 FQNEAQ, per germline. Here the CDR3 DNA reads TGTGCCAGCAGCTCCCGGTCCGGACAGCTTTTCCTCCCCATCAACTATGGCTACACCTTC. It codes for CASSSRSGQLFLPINYGYTF.

The chain is built from TRBV5-1 and TRBJ1-1; D not resolved. Germline assignment: CDR1 SGHRS and CDR2 YFSETQ. Trimming stripped 4 bases from V and 5 bases from J, with 15 bases between. CDR3 length: 14 residues. The CDR3: CASSPKLLGTEAFF. The CDR3, as DNA: TGCGCCAGCAGCCCCAAACTTCTGGGGACTGAAGCTTTCTTT.

The chain links TRBV30 to TRBJ1-4, with 9 nucleotides matching TRBD1. The CDR3 extends over 13 amino acids. V gave up 3 bases and J gave up 6 bases; unmatched junction bases: 2. Germline CDR1 GTSNPN, CDR2 SVGIG (reference sequence). The CDR3 DNA reads TGTGCCTGGAGGGGGACAGGGCATGAAAAACTGTTTTTT. Its protein product is CAWRGTGHEKLFF.

This clone was seen once. The CDR3 DNA sequence: TGCGCCAGCAGAAACGAAGCAACTAATGAAAAACTGTTTTTT. It specifies CASRNEATNEKLFF. The chain links TRBV5-1 to TRBJ1-4; D gene uncertain. Trimming removed 5 bases at V and 0 bases at J, with 8 bases between. There are 14 residues in the CDR3. Germline V gene sequence: CDR1 SGHRS, CDR2 YFSETQ.

V usage is TRBV5-1 and J usage is TRBJ1-1; 8 bases agree with TRBD1. The junction had 10 bases not matched to a gene; V was cut back by 0 bases and J by 3 bases. CDR3 length: 17 residues. Germline V gene lookup returns CDR1 SGHRS and CDR2 YFSETQ. The CDR3 loop is CASSLVNPTGGHTEAFF. In DNA form, the CDR3 reads TGCGCCAGCAGCTTGGTCAATCCAACAGGGGGGCACACTGAAGCTTTCTTT.